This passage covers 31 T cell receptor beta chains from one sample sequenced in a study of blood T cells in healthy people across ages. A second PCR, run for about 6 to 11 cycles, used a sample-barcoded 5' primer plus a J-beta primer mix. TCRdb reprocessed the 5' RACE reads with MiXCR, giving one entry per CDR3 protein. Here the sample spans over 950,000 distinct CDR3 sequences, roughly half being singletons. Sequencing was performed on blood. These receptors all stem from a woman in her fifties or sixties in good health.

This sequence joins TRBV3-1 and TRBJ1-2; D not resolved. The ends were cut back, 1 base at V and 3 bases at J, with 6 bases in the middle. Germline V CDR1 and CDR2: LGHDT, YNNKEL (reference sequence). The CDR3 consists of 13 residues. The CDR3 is CASSQGWDYGYTF. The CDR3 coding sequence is TGTGCCAGCAGCCAAGGTTGGGACTATGGCTACACCTTC.

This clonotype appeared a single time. CDR3: CASSLSALTAYTDTQYF. For the CDR3, the DNA is TGTGCCAGCAGCTTATCTGCTCTCACGGCCTACACAGATACGCAGTATTTT. This sequence joins TRBV7-8 and TRBJ2-3, with D unresolved. Trimming left V 2 bases short and J 2 bases short, with 17 bases between. Per germline, CDR1 SGHVS and CDR2 FQNEAQ. The CDR3 contains 17 residues.

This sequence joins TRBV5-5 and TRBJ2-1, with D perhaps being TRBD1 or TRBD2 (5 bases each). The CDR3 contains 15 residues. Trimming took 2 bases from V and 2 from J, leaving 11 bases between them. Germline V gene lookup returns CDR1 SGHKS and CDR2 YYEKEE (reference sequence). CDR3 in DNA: TGTGCCAGCAGCTTTTGGGACCCTCCCTACAATGAGCAGTTCTTC. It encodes CASSFWDPPYNEQFF.

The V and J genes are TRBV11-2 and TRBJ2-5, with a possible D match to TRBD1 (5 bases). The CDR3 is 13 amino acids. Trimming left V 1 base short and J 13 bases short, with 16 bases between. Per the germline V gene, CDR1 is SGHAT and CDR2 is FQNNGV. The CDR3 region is CASSLADSTFGYF. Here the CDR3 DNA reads TGTGCCAGCAGCTTAGCTGACAGTACCTTCGGGTACTTC.

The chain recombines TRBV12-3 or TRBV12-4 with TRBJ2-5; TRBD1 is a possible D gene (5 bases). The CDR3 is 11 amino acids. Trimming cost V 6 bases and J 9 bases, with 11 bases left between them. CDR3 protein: CASSTGVAQYF. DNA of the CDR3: TGTGCCAGCAGCACAGGTGTGGCCCAGTACTTC.

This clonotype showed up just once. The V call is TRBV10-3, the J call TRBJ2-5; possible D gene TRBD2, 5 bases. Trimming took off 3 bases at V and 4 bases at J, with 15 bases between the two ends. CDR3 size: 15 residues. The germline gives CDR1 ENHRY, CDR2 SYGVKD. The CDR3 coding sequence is TGTGCCATCAGTGACCCCGGGGAAGAGGCAGAGACCCAGTACTTC. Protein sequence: CAISDPGEEAETQYF.

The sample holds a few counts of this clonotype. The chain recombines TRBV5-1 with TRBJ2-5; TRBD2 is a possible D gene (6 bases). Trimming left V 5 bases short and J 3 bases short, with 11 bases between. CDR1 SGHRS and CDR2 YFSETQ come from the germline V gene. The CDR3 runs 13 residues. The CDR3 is CASSVGGKETQYF. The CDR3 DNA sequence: TGCGCCAGCAGTGTGGGAGGAAAAGAGACCCAGTACTTC.

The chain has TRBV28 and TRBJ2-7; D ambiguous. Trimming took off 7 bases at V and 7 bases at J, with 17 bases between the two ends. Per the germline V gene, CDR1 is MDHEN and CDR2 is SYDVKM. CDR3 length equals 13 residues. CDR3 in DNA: TGTGCCAGCACGTCAGGAGCATACAATGAGCAGTACTTC. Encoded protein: CASTSGAYNEQYF.

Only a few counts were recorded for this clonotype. CDR3 residues: CASSGPGDTQYF. The CDR3 DNA reads TGTGCCAGCAGTGGCCCGGGAGATACGCAGTATTTT. The V and J genes are TRBV25-1 and TRBJ2-3, with D hard to call. V was cut by 4 bases and J by 5 bases, with 7 bases left in between. CDR1 and CDR2 from the germline V gene are MGHDK and SYGVNS. The CDR3 length is 12 residues.

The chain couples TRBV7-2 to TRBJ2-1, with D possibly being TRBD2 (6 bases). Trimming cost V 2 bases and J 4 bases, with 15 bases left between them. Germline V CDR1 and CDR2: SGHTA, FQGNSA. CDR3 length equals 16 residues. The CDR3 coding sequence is TGTGCCAGCAGCTTAACCGGCGGGACTTATTACAATGAGCAGTTCTTC. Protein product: CASSLTGGTYYNEQFF.

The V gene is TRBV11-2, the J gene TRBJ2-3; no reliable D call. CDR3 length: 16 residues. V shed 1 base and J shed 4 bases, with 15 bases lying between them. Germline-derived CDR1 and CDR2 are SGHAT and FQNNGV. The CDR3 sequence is CASSLAGSGMADTQYF. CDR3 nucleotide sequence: TGTGCCAGCAGCTTAGCTGGCAGTGGGATGGCAGATACGCAGTATTTT.

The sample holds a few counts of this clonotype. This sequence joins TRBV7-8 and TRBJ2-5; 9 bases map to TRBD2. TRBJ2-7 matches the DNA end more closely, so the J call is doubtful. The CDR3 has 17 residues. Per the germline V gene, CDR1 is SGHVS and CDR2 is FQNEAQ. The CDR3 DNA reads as TGTGCCAGCAGCTTAGGAACCGGGCTAGCGGGACGCCACGAGCAGTACTTC. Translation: CASSLGTGLAGRHEQYF.

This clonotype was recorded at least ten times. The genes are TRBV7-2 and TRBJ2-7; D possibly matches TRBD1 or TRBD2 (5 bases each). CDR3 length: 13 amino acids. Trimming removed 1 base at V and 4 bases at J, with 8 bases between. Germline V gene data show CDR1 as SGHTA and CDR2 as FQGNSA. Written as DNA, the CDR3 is TGTGCCAGCAGCTTAGTGAGGGGATACGAGCAGTACTTC. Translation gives CASSLVRGYEQYF. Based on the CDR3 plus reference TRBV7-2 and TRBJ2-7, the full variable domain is GAGVSQSPSNKVTEKGKDVELRCDPISGHTALYWYRQSLGQGLEFLIYFQGNSAPDKSGLPSDRFSAERTGGSVSTLTIQRTQQEDSAVYLCASSLVRGYEQYFGPGTRLTVT.

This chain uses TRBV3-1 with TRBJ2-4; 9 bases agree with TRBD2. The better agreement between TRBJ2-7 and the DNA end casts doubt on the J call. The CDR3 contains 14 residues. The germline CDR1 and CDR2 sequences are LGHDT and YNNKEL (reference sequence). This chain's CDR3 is CASSQGAGGDEQYF. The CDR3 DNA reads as TGTGCCAGCAGCCAAGGAGCGGGAGGCGACGAGCAGTACTTC.

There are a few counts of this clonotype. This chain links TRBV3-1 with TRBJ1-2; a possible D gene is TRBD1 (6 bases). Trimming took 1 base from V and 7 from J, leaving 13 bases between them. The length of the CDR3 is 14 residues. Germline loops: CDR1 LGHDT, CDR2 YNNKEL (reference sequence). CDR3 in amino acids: CASSQGRQASGYTF. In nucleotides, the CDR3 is TGTGCCAGCAGCCAAGGACGACAGGCGTCTGGCTACACCTTC.

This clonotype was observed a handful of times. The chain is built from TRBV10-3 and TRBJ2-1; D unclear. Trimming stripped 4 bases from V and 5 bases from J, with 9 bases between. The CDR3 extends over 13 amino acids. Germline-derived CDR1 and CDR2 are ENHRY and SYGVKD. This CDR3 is CAISGGRDNEQFF. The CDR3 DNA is TGTGCCATCAGTGGAGGACGGGACAATGAGCAGTTCTTC.

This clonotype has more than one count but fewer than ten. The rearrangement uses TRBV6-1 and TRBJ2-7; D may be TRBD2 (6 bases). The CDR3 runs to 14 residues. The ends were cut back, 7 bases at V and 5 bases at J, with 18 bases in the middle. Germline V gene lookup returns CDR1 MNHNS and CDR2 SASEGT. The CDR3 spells CASTRLVRPDEQYF. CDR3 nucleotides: TGTGCCAGCACCAGACTAGTAAGGCCTGACGAGCAGTACTTC.

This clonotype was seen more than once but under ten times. CDR3 DNA sequence: TGTGCCAGCAAACCGAGCCCCGGGACAGAACAAGAGACCCAGTACTTC. Amino acids: CASKPSPGTEQETQYF. This chain connects TRBV6-5 to TRBJ2-5; TRBD1 agrees at 7 bases. Germline-derived CDR1 and CDR2 are MNHEY and SVGAGI. The CDR3 contains 16 residues. J lost 2 bases, V lost 7 bases, and 13 bases had no gene match.

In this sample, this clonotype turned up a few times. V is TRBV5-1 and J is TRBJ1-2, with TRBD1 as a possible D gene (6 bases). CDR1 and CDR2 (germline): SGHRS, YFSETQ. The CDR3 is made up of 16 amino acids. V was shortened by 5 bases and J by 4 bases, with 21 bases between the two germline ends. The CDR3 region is CASRFSIDRTSYGYTF. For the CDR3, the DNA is TGCGCCAGCAGATTTTCAATCGACAGGACCAGCTATGGCTACACCTTC.

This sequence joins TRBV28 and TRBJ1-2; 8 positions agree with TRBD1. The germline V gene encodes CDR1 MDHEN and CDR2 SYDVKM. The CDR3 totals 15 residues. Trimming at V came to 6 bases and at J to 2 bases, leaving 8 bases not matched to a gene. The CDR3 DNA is TGTGCCAGCAGCCTCACGGACAGGGTCAACTATGGCTACACCTTC. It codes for CASSLTDRVNYGYTF.

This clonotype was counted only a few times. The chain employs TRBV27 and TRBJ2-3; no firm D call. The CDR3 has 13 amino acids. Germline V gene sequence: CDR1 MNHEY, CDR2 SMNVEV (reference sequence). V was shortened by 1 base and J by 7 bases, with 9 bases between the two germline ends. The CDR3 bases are TGTGCCAGCAGTTTATTTGTCGAGAATACGCAGTATTTT. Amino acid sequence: CASSLFVENTQYF.

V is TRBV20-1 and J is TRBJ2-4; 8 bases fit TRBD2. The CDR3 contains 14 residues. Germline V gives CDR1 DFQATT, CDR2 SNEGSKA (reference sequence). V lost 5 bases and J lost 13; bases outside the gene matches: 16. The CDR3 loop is CSAPGVAGYNEQYF. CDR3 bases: TGCAGTGCTCCCGGGGTAGCGGGATACAATGAGCAGTACTTC.

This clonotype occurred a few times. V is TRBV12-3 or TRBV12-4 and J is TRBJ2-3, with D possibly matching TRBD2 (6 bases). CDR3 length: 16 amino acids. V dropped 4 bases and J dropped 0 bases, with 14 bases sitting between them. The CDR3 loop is CASSWGLATSTDTQYF. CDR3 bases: TGTGCCAGCAGTTGGGGTCTAGCGACTAGCACAGATACGCAGTATTTT.

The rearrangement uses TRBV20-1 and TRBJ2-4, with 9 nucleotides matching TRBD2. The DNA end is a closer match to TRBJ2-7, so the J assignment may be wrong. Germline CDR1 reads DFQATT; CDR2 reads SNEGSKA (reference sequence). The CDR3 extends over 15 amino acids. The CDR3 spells CSARGEAGGVHEQYF. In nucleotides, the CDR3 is TGCAGTGCTAGAGGGGAGGCGGGAGGGGTACACGAGCAGTACTTC.

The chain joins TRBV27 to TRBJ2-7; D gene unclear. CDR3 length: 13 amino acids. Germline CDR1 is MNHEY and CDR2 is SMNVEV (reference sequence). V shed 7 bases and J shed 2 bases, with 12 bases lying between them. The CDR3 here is CASIETTTYEQYF. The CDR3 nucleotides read TGTGCCAGCATCGAGACCACCACCTACGAGCAGTACTTC.

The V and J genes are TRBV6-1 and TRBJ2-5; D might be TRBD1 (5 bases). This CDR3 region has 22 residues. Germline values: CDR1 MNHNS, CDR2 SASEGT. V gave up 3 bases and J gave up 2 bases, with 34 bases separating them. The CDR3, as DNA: TGTGCCAGCAGTGATCCCCCATCATCCCCCCCGGACATCTGGAATACGCAAGAGACCCAGTACTTC. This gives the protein CASSDPPSSPPDIWNTQETQYF.

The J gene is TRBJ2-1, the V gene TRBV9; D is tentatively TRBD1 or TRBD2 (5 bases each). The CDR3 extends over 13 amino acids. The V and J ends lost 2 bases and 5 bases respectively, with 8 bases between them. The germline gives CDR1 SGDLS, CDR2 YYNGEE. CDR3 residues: CASSVGVDNEQFF. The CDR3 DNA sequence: TGTGCCAGCAGCGTGGGGGTAGACAATGAGCAGTTCTTC.

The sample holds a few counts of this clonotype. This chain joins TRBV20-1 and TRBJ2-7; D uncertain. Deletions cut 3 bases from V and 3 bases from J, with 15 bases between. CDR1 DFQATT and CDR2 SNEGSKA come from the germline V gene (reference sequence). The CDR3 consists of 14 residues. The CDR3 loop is CSASPRNTYYEQYF. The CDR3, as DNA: TGCAGTGCTAGTCCCAGGAATACTTACTACGAGCAGTACTTC.

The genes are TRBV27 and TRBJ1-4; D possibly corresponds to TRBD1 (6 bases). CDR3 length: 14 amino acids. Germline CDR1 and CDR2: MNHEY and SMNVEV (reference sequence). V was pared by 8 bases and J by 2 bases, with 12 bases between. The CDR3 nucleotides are TGTGCCAGCGGAACAGGGTTGACTAATGAAAAACTGTTTTTT. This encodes CASGTGLTNEKLFF. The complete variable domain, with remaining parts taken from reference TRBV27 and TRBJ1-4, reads EAQVTQNPRYLITVTGKKLTVTCSQNMNHEYMSWYRQDPGLGLRQIYYSMNVEVTDKGDVPEGYKVSRKEKRNFPLILESPSPNQTSLYFCASGTGLTNEKLFFGSGTQLSVL.

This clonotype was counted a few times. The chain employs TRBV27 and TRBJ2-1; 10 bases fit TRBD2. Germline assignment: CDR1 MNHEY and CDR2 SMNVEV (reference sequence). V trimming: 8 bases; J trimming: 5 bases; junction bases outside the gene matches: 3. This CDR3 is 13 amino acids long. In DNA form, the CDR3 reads TGTGCCAGCCAGACTAGCGGGCACAATGAGCAGTTCTTC. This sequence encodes CASQTSGHNEQFF.

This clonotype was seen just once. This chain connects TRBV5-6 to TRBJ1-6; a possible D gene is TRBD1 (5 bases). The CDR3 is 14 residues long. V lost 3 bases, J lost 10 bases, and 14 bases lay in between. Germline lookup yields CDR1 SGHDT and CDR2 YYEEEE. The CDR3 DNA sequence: TGTGCCAGCAGCTCCGGGACTTTGGGATCACCCCTCCACTTT. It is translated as CASSSGTLGSPLHF.